Here is one T cell receptor (beta chain) with its context. Its antigen remains unknown. The entry originates in a study of T cells after posttransplantation cyclophosphamide. Overall study findings and caveats: TRB overlap between skin or GI tissue T cells and blood was limited. Later blood repertoires were often dominated by clones from the donor CD8+ memory compartment. Recipient CMV seropositivity and CMV reactivation strongly tracked TRB clonality.

Treatment was busulfan-fludarabine conditioning, a marrow graft, and cyclophosphamide on days +3 and +4. Sequencing used immunoSEQ multiplex PCR; TCRdb keeps in-frame clones, though not all of them. The sample consists of tens of thousands of clones, less than 90% of them appearing once. This sequence originates from a female patient aged 25-39 years who received an allogeneic stem cell transplant from an unrelated donor, was CMV-positive, and had no GVHD. Part of the T cell pool may stem from the graft donor. Sequenced material: PBMCs, taken after allogeneic stem cell transplant with posttransplant cyclophosphamide.

CDR3 nucleotides: TGTGCCAGTAGTAGGACAGCGTTGAACACTGAAGCTTTCTTT. It encodes CASSRTALNTEAFF. The gene calls are TRBV19 and TRBJ1-1; maybe TRBD1 (6 bases). V lost 4 bases, J lost 0 bases, and 9 bases lay in between. Germline CDR1 LNHDA, CDR2 SQIVND (reference sequence). The CDR3 spans 14 residues.